This T cell receptor (beta chain) was obtained from a study of blood T cell repertoires in COVID-19. CDR3 length: 11 amino acids. CDR1 and CDR2 (germline): KGHDR, SFDVKD. Between the trimmed V and J ends, which lost 2 bases and 10 bases, there was a span of 7 bases. TCRdb keeps only in-frame clones here, not all; method: immunoSEQ multiplex PCR. The data contain around 150,000 clones, 60% to 80% of them singletons. This chain joins TRBV24-1 and TRBJ1-2; D not certain. The receptor was derived from a man between 65 and 85 years old with acute or convalescent COVID-19. Sequenced sample: peripheral blood. CDR3 DNA sequence: TGTGCCACCAGTGATTCTGGGCTCTACACCTTC. Amino acid sequence: CATSDSGLYTF.